This record covers a single T cell receptor (beta chain). The antigen remains undetermined. These data belong to a study of cytomegalovirus exposure and HLA in healthy donors. Whole-study results and caveats: Sequencing depth across donors, presence/absence analyses assumed, was roughly uniform.

Germline V CDR1 and CDR2: SGHVS, FNYEAQ. CDR3 length: 16 residues. The V segment lost 5 bases and the J segment 6 bases; nucleotides outside the gene matches: 14. The PCR was carried out with 60 Vbeta primers and 13 Jbeta primers. Measured with immunoSEQ multiplex PCR; TCRdb has only the in-frame clones, and not every one. The data hold about 98,000 clones, with around three quarters observed a single time. The sample comprised PBMCs. The chain has TRBV7-6 and TRBJ2-5, with 8 bases matching TRBD2. The origin of this receptor is a human donor in good health. The CDR3 region has the DNA TGTGCCAGCAGCCCCCGACCGACTAGCGTCGGTCAGACCCAGTACTTC. It specifies CASSPRPTSVGQTQYF. The full variable domain, its missing parts supplied by reference TRBV7-6 and TRBJ2-5, is GAGVSQSPRYKVTKRGQDVALRCDPISGHVSLYWYRQALGQGPEFLTYFNYEAQQDKSGLPNDRFSAERPEGSISTLTIQRTEQRDSAMYRCASSPRPTSVGQTQYFGPGTRLLVL.